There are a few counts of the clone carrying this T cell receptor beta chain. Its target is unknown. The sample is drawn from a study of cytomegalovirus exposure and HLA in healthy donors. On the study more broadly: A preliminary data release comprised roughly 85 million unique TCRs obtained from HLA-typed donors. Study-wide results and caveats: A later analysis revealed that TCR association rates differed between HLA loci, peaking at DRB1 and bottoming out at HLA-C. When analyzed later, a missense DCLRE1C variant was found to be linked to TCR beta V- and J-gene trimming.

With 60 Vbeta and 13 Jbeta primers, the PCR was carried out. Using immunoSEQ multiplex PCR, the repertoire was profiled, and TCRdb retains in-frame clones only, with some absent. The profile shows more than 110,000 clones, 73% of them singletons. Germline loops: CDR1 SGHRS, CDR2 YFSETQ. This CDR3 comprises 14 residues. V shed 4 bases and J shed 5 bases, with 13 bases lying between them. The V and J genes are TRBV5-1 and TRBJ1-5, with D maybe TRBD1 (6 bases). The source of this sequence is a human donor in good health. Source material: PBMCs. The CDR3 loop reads CASSPGGDYQPQHF. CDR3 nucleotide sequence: TGCGCCAGCAGCCCTGGGGGCGACTATCAGCCCCAGCATTTT.